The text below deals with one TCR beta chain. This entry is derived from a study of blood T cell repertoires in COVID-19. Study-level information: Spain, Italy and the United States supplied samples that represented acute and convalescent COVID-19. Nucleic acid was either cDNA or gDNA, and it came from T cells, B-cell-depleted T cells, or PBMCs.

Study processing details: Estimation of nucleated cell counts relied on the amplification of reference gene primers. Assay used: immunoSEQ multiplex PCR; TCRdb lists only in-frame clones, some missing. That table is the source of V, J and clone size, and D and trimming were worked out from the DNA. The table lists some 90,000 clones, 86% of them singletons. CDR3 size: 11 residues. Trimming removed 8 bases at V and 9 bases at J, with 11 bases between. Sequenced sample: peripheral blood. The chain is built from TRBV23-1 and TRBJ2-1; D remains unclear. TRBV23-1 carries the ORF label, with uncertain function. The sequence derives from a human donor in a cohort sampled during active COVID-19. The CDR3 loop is CASSVHSEQFF. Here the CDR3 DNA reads TGCGCCAGCTCAGTCCACAGTGAGCAGTTCTTC.